A selection of T cell receptor beta chains follows, all from one sample in a study of molecular identifiers for immune sequencing clone quantification. TCRdb passed the PCR reads through MiXCR, listing each CDR3 protein once. The table includes around 320,000 distinct CDR3 sequences, 24% detected once. The sample taken for sequencing was naive CD8+ T cells from blood, with Jurkat cell RNA spiked in. These receptors originate from a human donor in good health. Some libraries in this study had Jurkat cell RNA spiked in. CDR3s include the opening cysteine and the closing phenylalanine or tryptophan. A D gene is named only where the DNA matches it firmly. Size tells how often a clone was seen (once, few, many) or the class of an expanded clone, and some rows leave it out.

size: few
D: TRBD1
J: TRBJ1-1
V: TRBV9
CDR3: CASSLQGNEDTEAFF
DNA: TGTGCCAGCAGCCTACAGGGGAACGAAGACACTGAAGCTTTCTTT

size: few
D: TRBD2
J: TRBJ2-7
V: TRBV14
CDR3: CASSQDRGLDSYEQYF
DNA: TGTGCCAGCAGCCAAGATCGGGGACTAGACTCCTACGAGCAGTACTTC

size: many
D: .
J: TRBJ2-3
V: TRBV21-1
CDR3: CASIFPRQHTDTQYF
DNA: TGTGCCAGCATTTTTCCAAGGCAGCACACAGATACGCAGTATTTT

size: few
D: .
J: TRBJ2-1
V: TRBV12-3/TRBV12-4
CDR3: CASSFYGSSYNEQFF
DNA: TGTGCCAGCAGTTTCTACGGGAGCTCCTACAATGAGCAGTTCTTC

size: many
D: .
J: TRBJ1-2
V: TRBV7-9
CDR3: CASSSPGSGGIYGYTF
DNA: TGTGCCAGCAGCTCCCCGGGCTCAGGAGGAATCTATGGCTACACCTTC

size: .
D: .
J: TRBJ2-4
V: TRBV4-3
CDR3: CARRQAWGGAQAF
DNA: TGCGCCCGCCGCCAAGCCTGGGGGGGGGCCCAAGCTTTC

size: many
D: .
J: TRBJ1-1
V: TRBV30
CDR3: CAWSQGSNTEAFF
DNA: TGTGCCTGGAGTCAGGGATCGAACACTGAAGCTTTCTTT

size: .
D: .
J: TRBJ2-2
V: TRBV11-2
CDR3: CASSLEVMGAGELFF
DNA: TGTGCCAGCAGCTTAGAGGTTATGGGGGCCGGGGAGCTGTTTTTT

size: few
D: .
J: TRBJ2-5
V: TRBV20-1
CDR3: CSASPLGAGARQQETQYF
DNA: TGCAGTGCTAGCCCCCTCGGGGCGGGGGCTAGACAACAAGAGACCCAGTACTTC

size: .
D: .
J: TRBJ2-1
V: TRBV15
CDR3: CATSKRQVPLDEQFF
DNA: TGTGCCACCAGCAAGAGACAGGTACCGCTGGATGAGCAGTTCTTC

size: .
D: .
J: TRBJ2-7
V: TRBV4-1
CDR3: CASSQEAGQPSEQYF
DNA: TGCGCCAGCAGCCAAGAGGCGGGACAGCCCTCCGAGCAGTACTTC

size: .
D: TRBD2
J: TRBJ2-7
V: TRBV28
CDR3: CASSLPLGTSVYEQYF
DNA: TGTGCCAGCAGTTTACCCTTAGGGACTAGCGTCTACGAGCAGTACTTC

size: .
D: TRBD1
J: TRBJ2-7
V: TRBV20-1
CDR3: CSARDRRTGGHEQYF
DNA: TGCAGTGCTAGAGATCGTAGGACAGGGGGACACGAGCAGTACTTC

size: .
D: .
J: TRBJ1-1
V: TRBV3-1
CDR3: CASSQPPGPNTEAFF
DNA: TGTGCCAGCAGCCAACCTCCAGGGCCCAACACTGAAGCTTTCTTT

size: .
D: .
J: TRBJ2-1
V: TRBV6-2/TRBV6-3
CDR3: CASGPPISILDNEQFF
DNA: TGTGCCAGCGGCCCACCCATCTCTATCTTGGACAATGAGCAGTTCTTC

size: .
D: .
J: TRBJ2-5
V: TRBV7-9
CDR3: CASTSTQETQYF
DNA: TGTGCCAGCACCTCAACTCAGGAGACCCAGTACTTC

size: many
D: .
J: TRBJ2-7
V: TRBV7-6
CDR3: CASSPTTGINEQYF
DNA: TGTGCCAGCAGCCCGACGACAGGAATCAACGAGCAGTACTTC